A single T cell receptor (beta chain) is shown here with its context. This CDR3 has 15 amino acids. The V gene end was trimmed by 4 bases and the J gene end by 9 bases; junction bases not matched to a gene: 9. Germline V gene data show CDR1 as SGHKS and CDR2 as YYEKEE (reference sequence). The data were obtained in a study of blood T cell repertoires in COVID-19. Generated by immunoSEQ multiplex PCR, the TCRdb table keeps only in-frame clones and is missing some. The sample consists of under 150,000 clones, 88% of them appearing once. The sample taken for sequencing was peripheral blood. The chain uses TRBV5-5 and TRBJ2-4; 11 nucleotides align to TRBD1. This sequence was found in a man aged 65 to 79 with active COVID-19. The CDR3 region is CASSQAGTGGGIQYF. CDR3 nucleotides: TGTGCCAGCAGCCAGGCCGGGACAGGGGGTGGCATTCAGTACTTC.